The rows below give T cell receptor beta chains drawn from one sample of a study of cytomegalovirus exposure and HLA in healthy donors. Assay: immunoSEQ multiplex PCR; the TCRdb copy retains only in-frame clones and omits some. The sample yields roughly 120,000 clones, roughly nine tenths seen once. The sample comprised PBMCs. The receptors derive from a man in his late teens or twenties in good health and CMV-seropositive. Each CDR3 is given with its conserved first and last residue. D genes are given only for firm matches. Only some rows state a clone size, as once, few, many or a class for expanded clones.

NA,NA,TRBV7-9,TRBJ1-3,CASSPAQASGNTIYF,TGTGCCAGCAGCCCAGCACAGGCCTCTGGAAACACCATATATTTT
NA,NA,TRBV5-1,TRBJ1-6,CASSPGHGQGLWNSPLHF,TGCGCCAGCAGCCCGGGCCACGGCCAGGGGTTGTGGAATTCACCCCTCCACTTT
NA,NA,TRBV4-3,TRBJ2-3,CASSQGGGTDTQYF,TGCGCCAGCAGCCAAGGGGGCGGAACAGATACGCAGTATTTT
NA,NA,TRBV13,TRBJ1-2,CASSLYLGGGYTF,TGTGCCAGCAGCCTTTACTTGGGGGGTGGCTACACCTTC
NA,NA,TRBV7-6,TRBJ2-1,CASSELWVPGDEQFF,TGTGCCAGCAGCGAACTTTGGGTGCCCGGGGATGAGCAGTTCTTC
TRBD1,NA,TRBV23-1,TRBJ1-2,CASSQATGGSYGYTF,TGCGCCAGCAGTCAAGCGACAGGGGGCAGCTATGGCTACACCTTC
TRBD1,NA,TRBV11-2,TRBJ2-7,CASSFLRSPGTGIEQYF,TGTGCCAGCAGCTTCCTCAGGTCACCCGGGACAGGGATCGAGCAGTACTTC
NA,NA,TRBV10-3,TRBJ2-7,CAIRSGFGGEQYF,TGTGCCATCAGGTCGGGTTTCGGAGGCGAGCAGTACTTC
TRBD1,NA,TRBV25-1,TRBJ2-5,CASSEWLGTGGEGETQYF,TGTGCCAGCAGTGAATGGCTGGGGACAGGGGGCGAAGGGGAGACCCAGTACTTC
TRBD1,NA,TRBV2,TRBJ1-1,CASSSTGTGLTEAFF,TGTGCCAGCAGTTCCACCGGGACAGGGTTGACTGAAGCTTTCTTT
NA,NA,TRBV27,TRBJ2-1,CASSLQQGNNEQFF,TGTGCCAGCAGTCTCCAGCAGGGAAACAATGAGCAGTTCTTC
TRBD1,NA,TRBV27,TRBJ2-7,CASRSGQRSYEQYF,TGTGCCAGCAGGTCGGGACAGCGATCCTACGAGCAGTACTTC
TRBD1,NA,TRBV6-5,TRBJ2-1,CASTRQGGDNEQFF,TGTGCCAGCACCCGACAGGGGGGGGACAATGAGCAGTTCTTC
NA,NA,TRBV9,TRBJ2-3,CASSVGGHTTDTQYF,TGTGCCAGCAGCGTAGGAGGGCATACCACAGATACGCAGTATTTT
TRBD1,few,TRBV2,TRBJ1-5,CASSGTGNQPQHF,TGTGCCAGCAGTGGGACAGGGAATCAGCCCCAGCATTTT
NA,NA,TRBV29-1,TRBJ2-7,CSTGGTVTYEQYF,TGCAGCACCGGAGGGACTGTAACCTACGAGCAGTACTTC
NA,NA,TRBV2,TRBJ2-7,CASSAGGEGIEQYF,TGTGCCAGCAGTGCCGGGGGAGAAGGGATCGAGCAGTACTTC
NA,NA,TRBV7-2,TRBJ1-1,CASTTQGNTEAFF,TGTGCCAGCACCACACAGGGTAACACTGAAGCTTTCTTT
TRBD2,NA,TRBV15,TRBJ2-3,CASRLAGGPDTQYF,TGTGCCTCTCGACTAGCGGGGGGTCCAGATACGCAGTATTTT
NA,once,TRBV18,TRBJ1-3,CASSPGFSGNTIYF,TGTGCCAGCTCACCCGGGTTCTCTGGAAACACCATATATTTT
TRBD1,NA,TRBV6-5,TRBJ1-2,CASSTDRALDYTF,TGTGCCAGCAGTACAGACAGGGCACTTGACTACACCTTC
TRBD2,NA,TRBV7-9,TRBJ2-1,CASSLIAGGNEQFF,TGTGCCAGCAGCTTGATAGCGGGGGGCAATGAGCAGTTCTTC
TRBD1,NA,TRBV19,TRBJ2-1,CASSADRGYAYNEQFF,TGTGCCAGTAGTGCTGACAGGGGATATGCCTACAATGAGCAGTTCTTC
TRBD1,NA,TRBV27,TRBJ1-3,CASSLTGDWVLSGNTIYF,TGTGCCAGCAGTTTGACAGGGGATTGGGTTTTATCTGGAAACACCATATATTTT
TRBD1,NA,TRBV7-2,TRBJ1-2,CASSLAGTGRVSGYTF,TGTGCCAGCAGCTTAGCAGGGACAGGGAGGGTTAGTGGCTACACCTTC
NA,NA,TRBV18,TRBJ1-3,CASSPGGKVSGNTIYF,TGTGCCAGCTCACCAGGGGGCAAGGTTTCTGGAAACACCATATATTTT
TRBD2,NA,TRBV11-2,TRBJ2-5,CASSLWSGAQETQYF,TGTGCCAGCAGCTTATGGAGCGGGGCACAAGAGACCCAGTACTTC
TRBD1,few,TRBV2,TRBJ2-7,CASIMDRGYEQYF,TGTGCCAGCATAATGGACAGGGGCTACGAGCAGTACTTC
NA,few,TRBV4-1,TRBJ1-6,CASSQGQYSPLHF,TGCGCCAGCAGCCAAGGGCAGTACTCACCCCTCCACTTT
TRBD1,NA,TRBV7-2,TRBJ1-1,CASTLDRGTEAFF,TGTGCCAGCACCCTGGACAGGGGCACTGAAGCTTTCTTT
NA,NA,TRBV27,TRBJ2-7,CASSLAGHEQYF,TGTGCCAGCAGTTTGGCAGGCCACGAGCAGTACTTC
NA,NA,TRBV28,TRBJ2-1,CASSLYGVYNEQFF,TGTGCCAGCAGTTTATACGGAGTATACAATGAGCAGTTCTTC
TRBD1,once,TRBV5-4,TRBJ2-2,CASSTYTGRGTGELFF,TGTGCCAGCAGCACATACACGGGCAGGGGGACCGGGGAGCTGTTTTTT
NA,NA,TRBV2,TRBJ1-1,CAREGTGTTEAFF,TGTGCCAGGGAGGGTACGGGGACCACTGAAGCTTTCTTT
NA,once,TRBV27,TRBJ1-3,CASSALGQFGNTIYF,TGTGCCAGCAGTGCGTTGGGACAATTCGGAAACACCATATATTTT
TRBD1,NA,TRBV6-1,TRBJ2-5,CASRTGRTGETQYF,TGTGCCAGCAGGACAGGGAGAACAGGAGAGACCCAGTACTTC
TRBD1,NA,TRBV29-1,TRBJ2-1,CSGSTGGSNEQFF,TGCAGCGGTTCGACAGGGGGAAGCAATGAGCAGTTCTTC
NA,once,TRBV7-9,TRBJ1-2,CASSPLKGGYGYTF,TGTGCCAGCAGCCCCCTGAAGGGGGGGTACGGCTACACCTTC
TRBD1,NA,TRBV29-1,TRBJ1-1,CSATDRTNTEAFF,TGCAGCGCTACGGACAGGACGAACACTGAAGCTTTCTTT
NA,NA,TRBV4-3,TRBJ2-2,CASSQEVGRNTGELFF,TGCGCCAGCAGCCAAGAGGTTGGCAGGAACACCGGGGAGCTGTTTTTT
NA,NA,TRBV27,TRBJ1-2,CASSFGGNYGYTF,TGTGCCAGCAGTTTCGGCGGGAACTATGGCTACACCTTC
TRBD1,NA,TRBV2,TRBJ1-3,CASSVDRVQYHGNTIYF,TGTGCCAGCAGTGTGGACAGGGTTCAGTATCATGGAAACACCATATATTTT
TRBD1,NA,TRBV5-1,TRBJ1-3,CASRAGTDFSGNTIYF,TGCGCCAGCAGGGCCGGGACAGACTTCTCTGGAAACACCATATATTTT
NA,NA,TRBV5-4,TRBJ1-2,CASRPQTTANYGYTF,TGTGCCAGCAGACCACAGACGACAGCTAACTATGGCTACACCTTC
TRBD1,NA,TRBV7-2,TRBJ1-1,CASSFQWTGNVAFF,TGTGCCAGCAGCTTTCAATGGACAGGAAATGTGGCTTTCTTT
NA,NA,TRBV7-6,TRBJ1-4,CASSLAQGEKLFF,TGTGCCAGCAGCTTAGCACAGGGTGAAAAACTGTTTTTT
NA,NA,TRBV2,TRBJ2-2,CASSADSGELFF,TGTGCCAGCAGCGCGGACAGCGGGGAGCTGTTTTTT
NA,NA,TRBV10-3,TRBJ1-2,CAISGAPGSPYGYTF,TGTGCCATCAGTGGAGCCCCGGGTTCCCCGTATGGCTACACCTTC
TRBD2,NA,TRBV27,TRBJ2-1,CASSFKTSTEQFF,TGTGCCAGCAGTTTTAAGACTAGCACCGAGCAGTTCTTC
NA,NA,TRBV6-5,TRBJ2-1,CASSYGGSYNEQFF,TGTGCCAGCAGTTATGGCGGGTCCTACAATGAGCAGTTCTTC
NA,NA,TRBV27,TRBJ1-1,CASRPGSRLTEAFF,TGTGCCAGCAGGCCAGGGTCTCGGCTGACTGAAGCTTTCTTT